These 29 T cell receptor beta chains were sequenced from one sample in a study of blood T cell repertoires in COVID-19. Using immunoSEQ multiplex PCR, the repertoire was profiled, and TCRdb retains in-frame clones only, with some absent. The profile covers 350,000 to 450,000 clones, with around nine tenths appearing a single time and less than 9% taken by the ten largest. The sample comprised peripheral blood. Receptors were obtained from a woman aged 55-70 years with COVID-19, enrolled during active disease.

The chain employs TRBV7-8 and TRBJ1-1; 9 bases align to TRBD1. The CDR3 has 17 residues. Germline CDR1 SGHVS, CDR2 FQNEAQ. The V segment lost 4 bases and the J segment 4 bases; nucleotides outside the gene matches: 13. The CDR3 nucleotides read TGTGCCAGCAGCTCCCTCCGGTCGACAGGGGGATTCACTGAAGCTTTCTTT. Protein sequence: CASSSLRSTGGFTEAFF.

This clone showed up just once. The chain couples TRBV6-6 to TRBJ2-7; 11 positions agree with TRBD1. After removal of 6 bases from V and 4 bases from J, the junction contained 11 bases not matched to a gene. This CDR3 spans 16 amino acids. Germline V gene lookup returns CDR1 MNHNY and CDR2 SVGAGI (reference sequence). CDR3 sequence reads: CASRLGGQGGIYEQYF. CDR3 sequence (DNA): TGTGCCAGCAGACTGGGGGGACAGGGGGGAATATACGAGCAGTACTTC.

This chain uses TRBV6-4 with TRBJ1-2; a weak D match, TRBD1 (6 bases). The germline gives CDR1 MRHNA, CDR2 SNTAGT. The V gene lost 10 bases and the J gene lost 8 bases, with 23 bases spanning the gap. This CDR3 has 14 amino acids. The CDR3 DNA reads TGTGCCACCGCCCCTATACAGGGAGCGGGGGGCTACACCTTC. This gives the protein CATAPIQGAGGYTF.

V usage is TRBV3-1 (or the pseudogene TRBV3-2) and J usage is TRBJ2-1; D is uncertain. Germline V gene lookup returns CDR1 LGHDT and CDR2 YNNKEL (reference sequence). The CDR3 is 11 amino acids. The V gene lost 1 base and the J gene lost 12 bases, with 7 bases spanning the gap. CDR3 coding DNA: TGTGCCAGCAGCCAAGCCTATCGGCAGTTCTTC. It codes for CASSQAYRQFF.

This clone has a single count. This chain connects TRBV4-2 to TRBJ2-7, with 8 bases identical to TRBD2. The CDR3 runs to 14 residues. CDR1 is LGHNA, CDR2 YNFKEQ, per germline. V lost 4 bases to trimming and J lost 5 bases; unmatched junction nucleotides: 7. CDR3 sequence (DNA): TGTGCCAGCAGCCCGGGGGGGCCTAACAACGAGCAGTACTTC. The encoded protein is CASSPGGPNNEQYF.

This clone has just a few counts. The CDR3 nucleotides are TGTGCCAGCAGCCGTTCTAGCGGGGGGGCATATGAGCAGTTCTTC. Encoded protein: CASSRSSGGAYEQFF. The J gene is TRBJ2-1, the V gene TRBV7-6, with 12 nucleotides matching TRBD2. CDR1 and CDR2 from the germline V gene are SGHVS and FNYEAQ. Trimming removed 5 bases from V and 8 bases from J; junction bases left unmatched: 7. The length of the CDR3 is 15 residues.

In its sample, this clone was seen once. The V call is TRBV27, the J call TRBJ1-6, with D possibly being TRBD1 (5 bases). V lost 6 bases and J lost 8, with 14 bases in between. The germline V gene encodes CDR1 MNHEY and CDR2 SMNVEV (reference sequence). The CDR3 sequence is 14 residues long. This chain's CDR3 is CASRISGTYSPLHF. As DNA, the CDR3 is TGTGCCAGCAGAATCTCGGGGACTTATTCACCCCTCCACTTT.

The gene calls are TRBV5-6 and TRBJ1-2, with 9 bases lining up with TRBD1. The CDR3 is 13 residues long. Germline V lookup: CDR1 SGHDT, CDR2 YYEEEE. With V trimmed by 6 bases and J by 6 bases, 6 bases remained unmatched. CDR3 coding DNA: TGTGCCAGCAAACAGGGACAGGGCCATGGCTACACCTTC. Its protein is CASKQGQGHGYTF.

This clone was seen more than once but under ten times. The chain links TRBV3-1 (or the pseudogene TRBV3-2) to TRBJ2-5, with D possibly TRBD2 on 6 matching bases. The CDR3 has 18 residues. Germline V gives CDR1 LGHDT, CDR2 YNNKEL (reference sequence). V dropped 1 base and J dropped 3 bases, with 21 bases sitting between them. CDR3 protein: CASSQGELRGTYKETQYF. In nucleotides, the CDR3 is TGTGCCAGCAGCCAAGGGGAATTACGCGGGACCTACAAAGAGACCCAGTACTTC.

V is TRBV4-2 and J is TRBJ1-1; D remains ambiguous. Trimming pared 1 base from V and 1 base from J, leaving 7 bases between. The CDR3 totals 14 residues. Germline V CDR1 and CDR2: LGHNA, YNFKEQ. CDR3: CASSQAKANTEAFF. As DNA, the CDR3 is TGTGCCAGCAGCCAAGCAAAAGCGAACACTGAAGCTTTCTTT.

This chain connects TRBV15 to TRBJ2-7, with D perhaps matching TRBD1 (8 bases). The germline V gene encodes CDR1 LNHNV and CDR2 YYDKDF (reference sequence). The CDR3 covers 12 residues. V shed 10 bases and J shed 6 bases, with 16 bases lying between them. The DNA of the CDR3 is TGTGCCATACGGACAGGGAGGGGCGAGCAGTACTTC. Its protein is CAIRTGRGEQYF.

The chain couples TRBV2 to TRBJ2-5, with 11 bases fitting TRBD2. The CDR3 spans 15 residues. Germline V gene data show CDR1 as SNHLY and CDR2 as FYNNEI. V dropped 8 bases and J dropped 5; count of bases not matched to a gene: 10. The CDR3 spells CASSRGSGGAETQYF. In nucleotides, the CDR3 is TGTGCCAGCTCCCGGGGTAGCGGGGGGGCTGAGACCCAGTACTTC. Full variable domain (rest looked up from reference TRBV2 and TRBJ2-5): EPEVTQTPSHQVTQMGQEVILRCVPISNHLYFYWYRQILGQKVEFLVSFYNNEISEKSEIFDDQFSVERPDGSNFTLKIRSTKLEDSAMYFCASSRGSGGAETQYFGPGTRLLVL.

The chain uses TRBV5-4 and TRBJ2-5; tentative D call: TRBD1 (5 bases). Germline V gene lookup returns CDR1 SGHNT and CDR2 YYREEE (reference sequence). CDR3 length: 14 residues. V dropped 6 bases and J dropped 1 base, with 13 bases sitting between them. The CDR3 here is CASNRGGSQETQYF. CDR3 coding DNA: TGTGCCAGCAATAGGGGCGGATCCCAAGAGACCCAGTACTTC.

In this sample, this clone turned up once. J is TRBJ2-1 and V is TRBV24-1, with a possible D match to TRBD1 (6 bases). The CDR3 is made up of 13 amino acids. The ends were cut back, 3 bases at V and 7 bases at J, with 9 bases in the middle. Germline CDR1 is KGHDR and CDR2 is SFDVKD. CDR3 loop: CATSDLGQNEQFF. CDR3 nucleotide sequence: TGTGCCACCAGTGATCTCGGACAGAATGAGCAGTTCTTC.

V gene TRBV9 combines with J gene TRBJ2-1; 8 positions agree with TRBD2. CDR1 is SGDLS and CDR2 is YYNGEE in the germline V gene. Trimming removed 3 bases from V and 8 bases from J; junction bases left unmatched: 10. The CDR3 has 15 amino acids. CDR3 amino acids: CASSAAGGPDYEQFF. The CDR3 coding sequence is TGTGCCAGCAGCGCGGCGGGGGGCCCCGATTATGAGCAGTTCTTC. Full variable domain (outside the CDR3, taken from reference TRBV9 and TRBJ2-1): DSGVTQTPKHLITATGQRVTLRCSPRSGDLSVYWYQQSLDQGLQFLIQYYNGEERAKGNILERFSAQQFPDLHSELNLSSLELGDSALYFCASSAAGGPDYEQFFGPGTRLTVL.

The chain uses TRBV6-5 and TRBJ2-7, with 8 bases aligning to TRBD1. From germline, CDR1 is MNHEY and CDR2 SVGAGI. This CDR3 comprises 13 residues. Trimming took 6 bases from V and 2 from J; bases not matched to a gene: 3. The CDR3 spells CASRAGQAYEQYF. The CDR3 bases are TGTGCCAGCAGGGCGGGACAGGCCTACGAGCAGTACTTC.

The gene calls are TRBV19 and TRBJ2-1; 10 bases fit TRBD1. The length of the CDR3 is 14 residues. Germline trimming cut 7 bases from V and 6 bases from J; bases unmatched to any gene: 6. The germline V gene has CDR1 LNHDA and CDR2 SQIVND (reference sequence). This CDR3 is CASNPGQGRNEQFF. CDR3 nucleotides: TGTGCCAGTAACCCGGGACAGGGGCGCAATGAGCAGTTCTTC.

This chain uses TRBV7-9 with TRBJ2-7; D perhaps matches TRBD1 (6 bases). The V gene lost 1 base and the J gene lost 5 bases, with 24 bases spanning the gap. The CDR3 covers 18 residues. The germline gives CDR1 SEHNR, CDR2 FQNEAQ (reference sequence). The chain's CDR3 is CASSLVTDLFLGADEQYF. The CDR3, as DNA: TGTGCCAGCAGCTTAGTAACGGATTTATTTTTGGGGGCGGACGAGCAGTACTTC.

CDR3 in amino acids: CASSPGTGRTEAFF. CDR3 bases: TGTGCCAGCTCCCCGGGGACAGGGAGGACTGAAGCTTTCTTT. The V gene is TRBV18, the J gene TRBJ1-1; 9 bases fit TRBD1. J was trimmed by 5 bases and V by 6 bases; bases with no gene match: 7. The CDR3 extends over 14 amino acids. Germline V CDR1 and CDR2: KGHSH, LQKENI.

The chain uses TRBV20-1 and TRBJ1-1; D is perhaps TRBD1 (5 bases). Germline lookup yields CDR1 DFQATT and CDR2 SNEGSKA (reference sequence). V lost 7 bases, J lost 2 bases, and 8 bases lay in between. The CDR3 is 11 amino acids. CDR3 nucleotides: TGCAGTGGGCAGGGAAACACTGAAGCTTTCTTT. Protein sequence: CSGQGNTEAFF.

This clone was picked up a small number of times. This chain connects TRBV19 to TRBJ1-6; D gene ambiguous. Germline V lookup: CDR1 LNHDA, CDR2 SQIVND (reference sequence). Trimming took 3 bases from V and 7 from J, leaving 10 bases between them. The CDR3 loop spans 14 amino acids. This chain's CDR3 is CASSIQSRNSPLHF. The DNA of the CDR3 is TGTGCCAGTAGTATTCAGTCTCGCAATTCACCCCTCCACTTT.

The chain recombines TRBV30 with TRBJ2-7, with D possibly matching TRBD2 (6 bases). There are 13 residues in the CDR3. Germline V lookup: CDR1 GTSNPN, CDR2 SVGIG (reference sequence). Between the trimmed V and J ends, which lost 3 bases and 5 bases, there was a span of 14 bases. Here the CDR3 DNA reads TGTGCCTGGAGCCTCTTTGGCGGGGACGAGCAGTACTTC. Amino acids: CAWSLFGGDEQYF.

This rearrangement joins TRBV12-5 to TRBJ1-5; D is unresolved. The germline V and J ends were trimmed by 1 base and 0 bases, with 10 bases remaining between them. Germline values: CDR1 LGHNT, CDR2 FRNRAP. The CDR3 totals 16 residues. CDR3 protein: CASGLAAGSSNQPQHF. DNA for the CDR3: TGTGCTAGTGGTTTGGCCGCGGGGAGTAGCAATCAGCCCCAGCATTTT.

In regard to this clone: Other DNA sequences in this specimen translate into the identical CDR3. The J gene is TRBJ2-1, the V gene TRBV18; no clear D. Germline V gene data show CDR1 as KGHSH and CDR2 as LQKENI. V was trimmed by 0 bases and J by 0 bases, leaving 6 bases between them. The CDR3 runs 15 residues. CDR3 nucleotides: TGTGCCAGCTCACCACCGGGCACCTCCTACAATGAGCAGTTCTTC. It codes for CASSPPGTSYNEQFF.

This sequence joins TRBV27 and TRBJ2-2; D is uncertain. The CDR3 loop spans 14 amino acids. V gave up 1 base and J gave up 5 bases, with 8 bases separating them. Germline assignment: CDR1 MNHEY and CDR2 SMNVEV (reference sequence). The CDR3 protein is CASSLLQETGELFF. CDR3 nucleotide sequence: TGTGCCAGCAGTTTATTGCAGGAAACCGGGGAGCTGTTTTTT.

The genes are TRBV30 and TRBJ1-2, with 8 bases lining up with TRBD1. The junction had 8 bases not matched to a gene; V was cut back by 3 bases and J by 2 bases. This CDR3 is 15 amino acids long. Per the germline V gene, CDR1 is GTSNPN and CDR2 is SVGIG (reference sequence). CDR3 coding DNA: TGTGCCTGGAGGGCAGGGGGCTCTCCCAACTATGGCTACACCTTC. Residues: CAWRAGGSPNYGYTF.

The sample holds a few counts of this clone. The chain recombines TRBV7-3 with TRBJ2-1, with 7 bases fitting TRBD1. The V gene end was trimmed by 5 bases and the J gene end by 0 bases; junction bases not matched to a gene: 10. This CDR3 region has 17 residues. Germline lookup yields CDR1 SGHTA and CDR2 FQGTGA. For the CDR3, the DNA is TGTGCCAGCAGCCCGAATACCGGGACAGCCTCCTACAATGAGCAGTTCTTC. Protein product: CASSPNTGTASYNEQFF.

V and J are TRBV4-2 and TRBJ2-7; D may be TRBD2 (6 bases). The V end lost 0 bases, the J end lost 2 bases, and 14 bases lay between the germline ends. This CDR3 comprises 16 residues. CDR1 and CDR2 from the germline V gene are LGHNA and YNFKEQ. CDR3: CASSQEAGFKAYEQYF. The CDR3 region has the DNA TGTGCCAGCAGCCAAGAGGCGGGATTTAAGGCCTACGAGCAGTACTTC.

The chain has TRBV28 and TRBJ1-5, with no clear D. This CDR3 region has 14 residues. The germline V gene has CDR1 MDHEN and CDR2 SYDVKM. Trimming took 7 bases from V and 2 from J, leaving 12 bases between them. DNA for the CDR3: TGTGCCAGCACCCGGGGATGGGGCAATCAGCCCCAGCATTTT. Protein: CASTRGWGNQPQHF. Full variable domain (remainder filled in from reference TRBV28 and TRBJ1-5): DVKVTQSSRYLVKRTGEKVFLECVQDMDHENMFWYRQDPGLGLRLIYFSYDVKMKEKGDIPEGYSVSREKKERFSLILESASTNQTSMYLCASTRGWGNQPQHFGDGTRLSIL.